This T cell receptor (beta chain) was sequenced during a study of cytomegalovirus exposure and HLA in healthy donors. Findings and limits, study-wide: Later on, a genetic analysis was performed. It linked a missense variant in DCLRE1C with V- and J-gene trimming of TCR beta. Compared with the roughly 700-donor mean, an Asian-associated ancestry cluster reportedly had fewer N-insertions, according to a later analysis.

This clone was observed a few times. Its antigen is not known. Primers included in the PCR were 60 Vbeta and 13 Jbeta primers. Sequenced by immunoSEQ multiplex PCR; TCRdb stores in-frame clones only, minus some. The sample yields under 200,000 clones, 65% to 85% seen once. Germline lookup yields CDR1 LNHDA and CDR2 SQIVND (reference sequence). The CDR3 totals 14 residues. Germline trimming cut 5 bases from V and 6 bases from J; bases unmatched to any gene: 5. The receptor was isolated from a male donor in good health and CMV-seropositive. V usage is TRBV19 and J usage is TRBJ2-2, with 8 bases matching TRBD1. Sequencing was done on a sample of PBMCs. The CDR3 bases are TGTGCCAGTAGTGACAGGGGAGAGGCCGGGGAGCTGTTTTTT. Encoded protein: CASSDRGEAGELFF.